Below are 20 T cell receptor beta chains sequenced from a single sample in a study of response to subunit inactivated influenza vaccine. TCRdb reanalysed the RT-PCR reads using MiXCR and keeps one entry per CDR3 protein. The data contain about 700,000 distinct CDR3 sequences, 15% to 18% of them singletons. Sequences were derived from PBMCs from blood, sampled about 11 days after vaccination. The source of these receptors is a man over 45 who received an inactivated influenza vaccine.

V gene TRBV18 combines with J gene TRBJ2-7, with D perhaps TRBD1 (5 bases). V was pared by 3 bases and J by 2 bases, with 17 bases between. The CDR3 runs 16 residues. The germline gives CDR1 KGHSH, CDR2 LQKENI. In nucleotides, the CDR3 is TGTGCCAGCTCACCCTTAAGGCCCCAGGGCGCCTACGAGCAGTACTTC. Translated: CASSPLRPQGAYEQYF.

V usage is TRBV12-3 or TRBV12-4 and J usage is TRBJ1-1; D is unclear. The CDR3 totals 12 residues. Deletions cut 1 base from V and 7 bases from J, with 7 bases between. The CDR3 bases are TGTGCCAGCAGTTTAGACAGCCTTGAAGCTTTCTTT. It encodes CASSLDSLEAFF.

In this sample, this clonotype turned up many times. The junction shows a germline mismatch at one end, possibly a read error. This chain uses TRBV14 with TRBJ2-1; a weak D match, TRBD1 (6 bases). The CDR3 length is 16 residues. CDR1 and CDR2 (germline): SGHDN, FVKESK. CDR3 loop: CASSFGGHYPYNEQFF. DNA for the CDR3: TGTGCCAGCAGCTTTGGGGGACATTATCCCTACAATGAACAGTTCTTC.

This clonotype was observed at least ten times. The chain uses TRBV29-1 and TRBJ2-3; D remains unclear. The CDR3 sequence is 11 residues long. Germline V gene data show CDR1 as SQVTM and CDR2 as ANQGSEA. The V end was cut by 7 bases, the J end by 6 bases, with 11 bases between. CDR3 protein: CSAKHTDTQYF. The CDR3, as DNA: TGCAGCGCCAAACATACGGATACGCAGTATTTT.

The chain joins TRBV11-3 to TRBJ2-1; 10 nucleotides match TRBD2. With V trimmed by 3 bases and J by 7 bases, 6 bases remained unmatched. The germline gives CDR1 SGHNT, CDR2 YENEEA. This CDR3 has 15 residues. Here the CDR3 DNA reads TGTGCCAGCAGCTTCTCTAGCGGGAGTTTTAATGAGCAGTTCTTC. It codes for CASSFSSGSFNEQFF.

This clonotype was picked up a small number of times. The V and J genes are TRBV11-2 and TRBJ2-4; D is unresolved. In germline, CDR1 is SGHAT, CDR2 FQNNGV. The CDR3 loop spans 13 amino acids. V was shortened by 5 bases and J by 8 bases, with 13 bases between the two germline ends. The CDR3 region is CASSLGQEDIQYF. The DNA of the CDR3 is TGTGCCAGCAGCCTAGGGCAGGAAGACATTCAGTACTTC.

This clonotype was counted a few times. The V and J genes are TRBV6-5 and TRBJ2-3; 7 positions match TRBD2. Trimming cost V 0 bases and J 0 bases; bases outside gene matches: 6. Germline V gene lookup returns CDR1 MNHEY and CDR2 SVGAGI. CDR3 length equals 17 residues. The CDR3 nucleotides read TGTGCCAGCAGTTACTCGCGGGACTACCCTAGCACAGATACGCAGTATTTT. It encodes CASSYSRDYPSTDTQYF.

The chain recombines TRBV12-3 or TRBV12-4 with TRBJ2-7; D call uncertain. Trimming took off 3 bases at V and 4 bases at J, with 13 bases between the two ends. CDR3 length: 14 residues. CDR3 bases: TGTGCCAGCAGTTTCGGAGACGTTGGGTACGAGCAGTACTTC. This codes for CASSFGDVGYEQYF.

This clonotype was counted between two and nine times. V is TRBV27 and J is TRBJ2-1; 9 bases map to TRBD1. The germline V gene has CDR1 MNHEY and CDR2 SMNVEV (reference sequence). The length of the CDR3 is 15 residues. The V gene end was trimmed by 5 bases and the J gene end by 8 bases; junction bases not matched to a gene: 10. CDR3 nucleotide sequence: TGTGCCAGCAGTCCCGGGACAGGGCTAGGCGATGAGCAGTTCTTC. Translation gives CASSPGTGLGDEQFF.

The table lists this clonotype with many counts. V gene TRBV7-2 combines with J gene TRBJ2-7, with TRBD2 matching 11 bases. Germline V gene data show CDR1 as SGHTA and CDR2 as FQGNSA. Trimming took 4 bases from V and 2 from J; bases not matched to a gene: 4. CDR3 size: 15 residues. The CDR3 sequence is CASSSGTSGPYEQYF. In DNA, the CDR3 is TGTGCCAGCAGCTCCGGGACTAGCGGCCCCTACGAGCAGTACTTC.

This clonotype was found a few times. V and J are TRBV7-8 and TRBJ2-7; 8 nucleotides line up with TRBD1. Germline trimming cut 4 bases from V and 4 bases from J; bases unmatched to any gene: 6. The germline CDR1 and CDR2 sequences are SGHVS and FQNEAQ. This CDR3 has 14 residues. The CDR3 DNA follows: TGTGCCAGCAGCTCCAGGGGGCGAGGGTACGAGCAGTACTTC. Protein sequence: CASSSRGRGYEQYF.

In DNA, the CDR3 is TGCAGTGCTCCCCCCCGAATCCAAGAGACCCAGTACTTC. Protein: CSAPPRIQETQYF. J is TRBJ2-5 and V is TRBV20-1; D not certain. Trimming removed 5 bases at V and 1 base at J, with 11 bases between. From germline, CDR1 is DFQATT and CDR2 SNEGSKA (reference sequence). CDR3 length equals 13 residues.

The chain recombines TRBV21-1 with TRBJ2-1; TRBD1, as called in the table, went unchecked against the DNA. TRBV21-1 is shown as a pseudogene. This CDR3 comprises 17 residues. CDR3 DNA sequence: TGTGCCAGCAGCAAAGTACAGGTCCTACCAAAATACAATGAGCAGTTCTTC. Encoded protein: CASSKVQVLPKYNEQFF.

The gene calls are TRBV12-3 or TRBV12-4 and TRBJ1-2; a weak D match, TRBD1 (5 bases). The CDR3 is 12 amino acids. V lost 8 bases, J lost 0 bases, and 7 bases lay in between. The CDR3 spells CASGGANYGYTF. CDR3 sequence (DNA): TGTGCCAGCGGGGGGGCTAACTATGGCTACACCTTC.

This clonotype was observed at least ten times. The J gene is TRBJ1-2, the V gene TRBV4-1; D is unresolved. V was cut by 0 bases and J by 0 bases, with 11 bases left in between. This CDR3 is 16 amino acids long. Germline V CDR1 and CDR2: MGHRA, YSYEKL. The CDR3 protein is CASSQEAGRTNYGYTF. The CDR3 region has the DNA TGCGCCAGCAGCCAAGAAGCCGGAAGAACTAACTATGGCTACACCTTC.

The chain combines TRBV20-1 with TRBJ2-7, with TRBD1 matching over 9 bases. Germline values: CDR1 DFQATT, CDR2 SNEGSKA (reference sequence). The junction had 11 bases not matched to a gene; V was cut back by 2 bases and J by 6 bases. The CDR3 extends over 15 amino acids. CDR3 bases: TGCAGTGCTAGAAACCCGGGACAGGGTATGATCGAGCAGTACTTC. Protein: CSARNPGQGMIEQYF.

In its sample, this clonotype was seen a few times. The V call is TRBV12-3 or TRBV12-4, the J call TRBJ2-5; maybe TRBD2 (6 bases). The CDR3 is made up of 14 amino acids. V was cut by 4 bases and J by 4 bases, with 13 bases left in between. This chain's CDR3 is CASSSPGGRETQYF. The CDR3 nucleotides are TGTGCCAGCAGTTCCCCCGGGGGACGAGAGACCCAGTACTTC.

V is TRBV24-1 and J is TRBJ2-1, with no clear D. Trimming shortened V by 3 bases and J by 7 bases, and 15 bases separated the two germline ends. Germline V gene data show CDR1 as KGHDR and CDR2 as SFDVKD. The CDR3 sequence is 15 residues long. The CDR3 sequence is CATSDPATYSNEQFF. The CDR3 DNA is TGTGCCACCAGTGATCCAGCGACATATTCAAATGAGCAGTTCTTC.

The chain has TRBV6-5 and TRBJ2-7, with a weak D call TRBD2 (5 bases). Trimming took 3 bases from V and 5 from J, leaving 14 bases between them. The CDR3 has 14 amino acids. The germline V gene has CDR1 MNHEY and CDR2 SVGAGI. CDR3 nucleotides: TGTGCCAGCAGTTATGAGGGAAAACCCCACGAGCAGTACTTC. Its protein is CASSYEGKPHEQYF.

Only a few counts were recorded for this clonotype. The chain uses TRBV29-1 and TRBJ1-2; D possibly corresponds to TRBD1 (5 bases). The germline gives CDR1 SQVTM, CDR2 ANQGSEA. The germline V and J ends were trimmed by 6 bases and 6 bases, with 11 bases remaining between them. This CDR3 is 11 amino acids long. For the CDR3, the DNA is TGCAGCGTACAGGATCTGGATGGCTACACCTTC. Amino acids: CSVQDLDGYTF.